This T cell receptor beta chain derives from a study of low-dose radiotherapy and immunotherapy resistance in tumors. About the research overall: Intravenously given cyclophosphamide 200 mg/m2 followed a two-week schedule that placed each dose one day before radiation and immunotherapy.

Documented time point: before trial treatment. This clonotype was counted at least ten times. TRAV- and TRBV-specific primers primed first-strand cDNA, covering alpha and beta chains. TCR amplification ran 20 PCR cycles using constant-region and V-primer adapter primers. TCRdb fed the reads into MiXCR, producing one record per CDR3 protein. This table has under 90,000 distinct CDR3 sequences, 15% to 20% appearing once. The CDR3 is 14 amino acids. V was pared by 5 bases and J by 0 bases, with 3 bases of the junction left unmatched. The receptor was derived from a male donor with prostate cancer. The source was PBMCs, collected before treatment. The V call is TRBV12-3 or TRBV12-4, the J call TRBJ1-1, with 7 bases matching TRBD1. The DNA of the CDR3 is TGTGCCAGCAGTGCCGGGACAGTGAACACTGAAGCTTTCTTT. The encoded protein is CASSAGTVNTEAFF.